This passage covers 5 T cell receptor beta chains from one sample sequenced in a study of T cells in Graves' hyperthyroidism and ophthalmopathy (dated by TCRdb to the late 2010s). Libraries were built with multiplex PCR. The sequencing machine was an Illumina HiSeq 2000. The TCR beta CDR3 regions were amplified from RNA transcripts. The first round of RT-PCR for the TCR CDR3 was performed with the HTBI primer set and the Qiagen OneStep RT-PCR kit. The public sequencing data were trimmed at Q25 with fastp and processed into clonotypes with MiXCR by TCRdb, which kept only in-frame beta chains. Every entry covers one CDR3 protein and lists the most common genes and DNA from its rows. For this sample there are about 400,000 distinct CDR3 sequences; 20% to 25% appear just once. The ten largest clones take up more than 60% of the sample. Source material: blood. These receptors were collected from a man aged 50-59 years with Graves' hyperthyroidism.

This clonotype was picked up many times. The chain employs TRBV7-3 and TRBJ1-2; tentatively, D is TRBD1 (5 bases). Germline V CDR1 and CDR2: SGHTA, FQGTGA. This CDR3 has 15 amino acids. The V and J ends lost 5 bases and 6 bases respectively, with 19 bases between them. The CDR3 DNA is TGTGCCAGCAGCCGCATCCCCGGGACCGCCGATGGCTACACCTTC. This sequence encodes CASSRIPGTADGYTF.

This clonotype was counted between two and nine times. This sequence joins TRBV11-1 and TRBJ1-3, with D perhaps TRBD1 (5 bases). CDR1 and CDR2 (germline): SGHAT, FQDESV (reference sequence). The germline V and J ends were trimmed by 5 bases and 0 bases, with 17 bases remaining between them. The CDR3 loop spans 17 amino acids. The CDR3 here is CASSPGGGPYSGNTIYF. Here the CDR3 DNA reads TGTGCCAGCAGCCCTGGTGGGGGACCGTACTCTGGAAACACCATATATTTT.

Of note for this clonotype: This may arise from a read error, as a much more abundant clone is one base away. This chain joins TRBV2 and TRBJ2-2; tentatively, D is TRBD1 or TRBD2 (6 bases each). Germline V lookup: CDR1 SNHLY, CDR2 FYNNEI. The CDR3 loop spans 14 amino acids. As DNA, the CDR3 is TGTGCCAGCAGGAGGGGGGAGAACACCGGGGACCTGTTTTTT. Protein: CASRRGENTGDLFF.

In its sample, this clonotype was seen many times. The chain joins TRBV7-9 to TRBJ1-1; no reliable D call. The CDR3 loop spans 11 amino acids. Germline values: CDR1 SEHNR, CDR2 FQNEAQ (reference sequence). V lost 4 bases, J lost 6 bases, and 6 bases lay in between. CDR3 DNA sequence: TGTGCCAGCAGCTCTCCGGCTGAAGCTTTCTTT. It translates to CASSSPAEAFF.

This clonotype was seen a single time. Its ends do not fully match the called genes, so a read error is possible. The chain combines TRBV7-2 with TRBJ1-1, with 7 bases matching TRBD1. The length of the CDR3 is 16 residues. Germline V CDR1 and CDR2: SGHTA, FQGNSA. CDR3 bases: TGCGCCAGCAGCCAACCTCGGACAGGACTGAACACTGAAGCTTTCTTT. It codes for CASSQPRTGLNTEAFF.